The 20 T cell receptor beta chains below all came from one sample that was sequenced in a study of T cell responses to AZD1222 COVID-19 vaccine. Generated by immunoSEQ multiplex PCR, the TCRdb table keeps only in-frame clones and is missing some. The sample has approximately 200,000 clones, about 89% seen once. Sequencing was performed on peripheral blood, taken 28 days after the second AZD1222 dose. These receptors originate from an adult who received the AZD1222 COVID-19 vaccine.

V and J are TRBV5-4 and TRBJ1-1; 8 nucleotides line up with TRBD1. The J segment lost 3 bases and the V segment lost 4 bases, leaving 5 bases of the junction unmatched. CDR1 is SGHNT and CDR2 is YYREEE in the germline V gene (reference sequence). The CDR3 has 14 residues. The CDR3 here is CASSGGQGYTEAFF. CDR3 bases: TGTGCCAGCAGCGGCGGACAGGGATACACTGAAGCTTTCTTT.

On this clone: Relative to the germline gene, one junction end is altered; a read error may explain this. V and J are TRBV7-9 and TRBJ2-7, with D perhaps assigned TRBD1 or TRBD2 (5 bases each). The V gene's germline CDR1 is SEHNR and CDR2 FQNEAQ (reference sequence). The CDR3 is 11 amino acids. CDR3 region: CSGQGDYEQYF. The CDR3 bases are TGCTCGGGGCAGGGCGACTACGAGCAGTACTTC.

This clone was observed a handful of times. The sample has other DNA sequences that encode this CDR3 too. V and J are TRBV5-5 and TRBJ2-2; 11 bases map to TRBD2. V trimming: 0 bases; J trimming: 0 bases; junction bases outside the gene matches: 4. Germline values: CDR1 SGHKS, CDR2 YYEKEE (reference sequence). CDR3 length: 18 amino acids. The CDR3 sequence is CASSLGLAGGPNTGELFF. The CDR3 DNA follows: TGTGCCAGCAGCTTGGGGTTAGCGGGAGGGCCGAACACCGGGGAGCTGTTTTTT.

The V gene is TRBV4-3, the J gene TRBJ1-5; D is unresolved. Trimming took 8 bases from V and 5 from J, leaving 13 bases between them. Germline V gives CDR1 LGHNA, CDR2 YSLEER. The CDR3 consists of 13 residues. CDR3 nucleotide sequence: TGCGCCAGCGGGCAGTACAAGGATCAGCCCCAGCATTTT. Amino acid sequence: CASGQYKDQPQHF.

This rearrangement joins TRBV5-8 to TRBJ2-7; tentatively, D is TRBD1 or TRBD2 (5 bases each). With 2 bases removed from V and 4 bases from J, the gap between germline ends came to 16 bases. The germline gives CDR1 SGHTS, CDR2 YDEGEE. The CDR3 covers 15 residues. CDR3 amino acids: CASSFEGILGYEQYF. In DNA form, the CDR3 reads TGTGCCAGCAGCTTTGAGGGGATCCTTGGTTACGAGCAGTACTTC.

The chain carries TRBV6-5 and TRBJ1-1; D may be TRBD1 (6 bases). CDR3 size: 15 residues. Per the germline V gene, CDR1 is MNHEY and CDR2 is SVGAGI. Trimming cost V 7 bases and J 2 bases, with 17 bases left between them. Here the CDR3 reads CASTTFTGSNTEAFF. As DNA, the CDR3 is TGTGCCAGCACGACATTTACAGGGAGCAACACTGAAGCTTTCTTT.

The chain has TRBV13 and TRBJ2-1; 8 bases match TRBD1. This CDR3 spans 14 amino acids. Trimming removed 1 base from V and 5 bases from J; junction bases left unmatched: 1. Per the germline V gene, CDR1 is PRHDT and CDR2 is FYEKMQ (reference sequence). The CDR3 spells CASSLAGGNNEQFF. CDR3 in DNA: TGTGCCAGCAGCTTAGCAGGGGGCAACAATGAGCAGTTCTTC. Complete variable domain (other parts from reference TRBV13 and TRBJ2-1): AAGVIQSPRHLIKEKRETATLKCYPIPRHDTVYWYQQGPGQDPQFLISFYEKMQSDKGSIPDRFSAQQFSDYHSELNMSSLELGDSALYFCASSLAGGNNEQFFGPGTRLTVL.

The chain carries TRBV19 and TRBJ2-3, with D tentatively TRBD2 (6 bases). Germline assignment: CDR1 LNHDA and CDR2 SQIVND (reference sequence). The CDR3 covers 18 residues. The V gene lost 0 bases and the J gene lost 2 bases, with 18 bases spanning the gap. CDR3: CASSIEGPGGAHTDTQYF. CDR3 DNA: TGTGCCAGTAGTATAGAGGGACCAGGCGGGGCTCACACAGATACGCAGTATTTT.

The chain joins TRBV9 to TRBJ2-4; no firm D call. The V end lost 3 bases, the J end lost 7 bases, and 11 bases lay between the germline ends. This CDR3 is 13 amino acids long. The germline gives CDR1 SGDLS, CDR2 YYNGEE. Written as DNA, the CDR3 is TGTGCCAGCAGCGAGCGTCTGGGGAACATTCAGTACTTC. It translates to CASSERLGNIQYF.

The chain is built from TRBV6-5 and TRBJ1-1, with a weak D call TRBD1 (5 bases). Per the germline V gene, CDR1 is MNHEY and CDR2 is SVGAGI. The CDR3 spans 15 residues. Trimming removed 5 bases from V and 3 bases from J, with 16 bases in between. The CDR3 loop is CASSNLDRGYTEAFF. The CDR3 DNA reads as TGTGCCAGCAGTAATCTAGACCGGGGGTACACTGAAGCTTTCTTT.

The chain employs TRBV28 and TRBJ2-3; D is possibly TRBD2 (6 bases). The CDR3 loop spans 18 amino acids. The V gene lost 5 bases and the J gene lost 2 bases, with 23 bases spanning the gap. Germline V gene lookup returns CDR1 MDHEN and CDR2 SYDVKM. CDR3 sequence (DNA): TGTGCCAGCAGTGTAGACCCGAGACGGGGGATTTTCACAGATACGCAGTATTTT. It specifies CASSVDPRRGIFTDTQYF.

The CDR3 region is CASSLATLNQPQHF. The CDR3 DNA is TGTGCCAGCAGTTTAGCAACCCTCAATCAGCCCCAGCATTTT. The chain recombines TRBV28 with TRBJ1-5; D is uncertain. Germline V gene data show CDR1 as MDHEN and CDR2 as SYDVKM. V gave up 2 bases and J gave up 3 bases, with 8 bases separating them. CDR3 length: 14 amino acids.

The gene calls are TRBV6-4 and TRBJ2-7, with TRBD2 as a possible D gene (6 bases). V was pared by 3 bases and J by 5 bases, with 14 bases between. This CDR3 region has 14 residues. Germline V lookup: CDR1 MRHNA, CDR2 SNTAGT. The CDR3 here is CASSEPGEVDEQYF. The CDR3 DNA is TGTGCCAGCAGTGAACCGGGAGAGGTGGACGAGCAGTACTTC.

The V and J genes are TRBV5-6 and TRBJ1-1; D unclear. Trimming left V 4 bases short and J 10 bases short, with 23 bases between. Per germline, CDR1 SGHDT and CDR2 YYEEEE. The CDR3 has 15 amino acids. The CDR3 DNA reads TGTGCCAGCAGCCCCAGGACCTATTCGAGCCTAGGAGCTTTCTTT. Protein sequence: CASSPRTYSSLGAFF.

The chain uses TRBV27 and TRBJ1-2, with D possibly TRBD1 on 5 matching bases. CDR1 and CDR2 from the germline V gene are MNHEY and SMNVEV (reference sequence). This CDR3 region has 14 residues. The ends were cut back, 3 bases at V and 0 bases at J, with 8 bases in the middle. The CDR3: CASSLQGANYGYTF. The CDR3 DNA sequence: TGTGCCAGCAGTTTGCAGGGCGCTAACTATGGCTACACCTTC.

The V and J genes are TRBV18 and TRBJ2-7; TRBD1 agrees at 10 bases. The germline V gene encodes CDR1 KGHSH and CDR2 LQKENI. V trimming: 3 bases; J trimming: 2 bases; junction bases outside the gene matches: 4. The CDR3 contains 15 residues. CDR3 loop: CASSPRDRGAYEQYF. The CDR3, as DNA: TGTGCCAGCTCACCCCGGGACAGGGGCGCCTACGAGCAGTACTTC.

For the CDR3, the DNA is TGTGCCAGCGGGACTAGCGGAATCTACGAGCAGTACTTC. Protein sequence: CASGTSGIYEQYF. The J gene is TRBJ2-7, the V gene TRBV28; 11 bases line up with TRBD2. The V gene's germline CDR1 is MDHEN and CDR2 SYDVKM. V shed 8 bases, J shed 3 bases, and the junction held 3 bases outside the gene matches. CDR3 size: 13 residues.

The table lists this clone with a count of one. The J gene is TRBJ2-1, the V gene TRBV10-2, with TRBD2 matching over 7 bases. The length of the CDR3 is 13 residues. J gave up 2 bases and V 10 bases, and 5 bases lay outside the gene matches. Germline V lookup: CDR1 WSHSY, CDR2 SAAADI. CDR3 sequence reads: CATQRDPYNEQFF. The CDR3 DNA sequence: TGCGCCACCCAGCGGGACCCCTACAATGAGCAGTTCTTC.

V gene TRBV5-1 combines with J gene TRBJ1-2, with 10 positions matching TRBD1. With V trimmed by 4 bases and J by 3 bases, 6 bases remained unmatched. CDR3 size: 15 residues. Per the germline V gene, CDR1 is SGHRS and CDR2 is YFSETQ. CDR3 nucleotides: TGCGCCAGCAGCGCCCGGGACAGGGGCGACTATGGCTACACCTTC. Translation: CASSARDRGDYGYTF.

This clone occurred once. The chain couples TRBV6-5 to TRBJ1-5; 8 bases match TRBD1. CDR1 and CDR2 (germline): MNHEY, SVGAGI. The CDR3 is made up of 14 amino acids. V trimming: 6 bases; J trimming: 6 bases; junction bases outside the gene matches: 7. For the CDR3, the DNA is TGTGCCAGCAGGGGAGGACAGGGTAGTCAGCCCCAGCATTTT. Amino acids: CASRGGQGSQPQHF.